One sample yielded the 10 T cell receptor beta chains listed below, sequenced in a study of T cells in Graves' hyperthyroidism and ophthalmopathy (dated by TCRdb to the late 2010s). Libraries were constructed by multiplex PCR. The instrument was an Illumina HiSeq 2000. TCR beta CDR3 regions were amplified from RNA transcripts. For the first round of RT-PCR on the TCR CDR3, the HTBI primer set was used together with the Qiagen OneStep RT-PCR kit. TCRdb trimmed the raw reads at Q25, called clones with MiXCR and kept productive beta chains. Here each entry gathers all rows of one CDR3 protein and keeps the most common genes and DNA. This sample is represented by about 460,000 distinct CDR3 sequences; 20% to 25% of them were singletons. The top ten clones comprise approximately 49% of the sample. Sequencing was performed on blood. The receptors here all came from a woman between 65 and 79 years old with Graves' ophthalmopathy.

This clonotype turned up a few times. This CDR3 reads CSAKKGMNTEAFF. In DNA, the CDR3 is TGCAGTGCTAAAAAGGGGATGAACACTGAAGCTTTCTTT. This sequence joins TRBV20-1 and TRBJ1-1; D is perhaps TRBD1 (5 bases). This CDR3 spans 13 amino acids. CDR1 is DFQATT and CDR2 is SNEGSKA in the germline V gene (reference sequence). The ends were cut back, 4 bases at V and 0 bases at J, with 9 bases in the middle.

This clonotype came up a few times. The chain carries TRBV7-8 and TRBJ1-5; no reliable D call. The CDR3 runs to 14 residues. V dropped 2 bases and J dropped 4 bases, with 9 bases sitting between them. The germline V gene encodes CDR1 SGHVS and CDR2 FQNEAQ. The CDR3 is CASSLKGGNQPQHF. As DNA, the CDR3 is TGTGCCAGCAGCTTAAAAGGAGGGAATCAGCCCCAGCATTTT.

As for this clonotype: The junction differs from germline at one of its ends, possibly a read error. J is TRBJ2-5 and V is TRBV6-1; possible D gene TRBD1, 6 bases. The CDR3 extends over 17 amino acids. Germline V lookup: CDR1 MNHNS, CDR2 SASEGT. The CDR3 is CASSEARTGTPQETQCF. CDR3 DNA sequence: TGTGCCAGCAGTGAAGCGCGGACGGGGACACCTCAAGAGACCCAGTGCTTC.

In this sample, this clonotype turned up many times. The CDR3 loop is CASSQDGSSYNEQFF. In nucleotides, the CDR3 is TGTGCCAGCAGCCAAGACGGAAGCTCCTACAATGAGCAGTTCTTC. The gene calls are TRBV7-9 and TRBJ2-1; D not resolved. The germline V gene encodes CDR1 SEHNR and CDR2 FQNEAQ (reference sequence). V was clipped by 5 bases and J by 0 bases, with 11 bases between them. This CDR3 contains 15 residues.

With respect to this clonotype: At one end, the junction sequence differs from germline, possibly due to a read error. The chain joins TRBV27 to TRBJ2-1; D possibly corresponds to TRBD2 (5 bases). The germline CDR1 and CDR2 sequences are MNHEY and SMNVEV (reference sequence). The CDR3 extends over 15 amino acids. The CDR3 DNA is TGTGCCAGCAGCCCATTGGGGAGCCTTCGCGATGAGCAGCTCTTC. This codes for CASSPLGSLRDEQLF.

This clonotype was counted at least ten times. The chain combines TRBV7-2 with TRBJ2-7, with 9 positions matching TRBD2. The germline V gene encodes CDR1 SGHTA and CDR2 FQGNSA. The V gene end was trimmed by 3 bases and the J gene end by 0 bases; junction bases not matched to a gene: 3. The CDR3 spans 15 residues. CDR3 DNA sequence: TGTGCCAGCAGCTTCTCTAGCGGGACCTCCTACGAGCAGTACTTC. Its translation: CASSFSSGTSYEQYF.

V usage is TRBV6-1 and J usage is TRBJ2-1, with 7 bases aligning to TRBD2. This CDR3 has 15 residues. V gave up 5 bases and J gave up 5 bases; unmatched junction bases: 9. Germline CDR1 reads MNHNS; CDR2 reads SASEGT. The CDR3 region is CASSPRGAGNNEQFF. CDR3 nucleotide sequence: TGTGCCAGCAGTCCCCGGGGAGCGGGGAACAATGAGCAGTTCTTC.

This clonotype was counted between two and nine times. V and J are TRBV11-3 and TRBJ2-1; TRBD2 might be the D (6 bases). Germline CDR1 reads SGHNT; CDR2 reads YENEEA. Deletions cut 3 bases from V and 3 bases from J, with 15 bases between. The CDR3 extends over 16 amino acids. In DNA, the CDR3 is TGTGCCAGCAGCTTGGGACTCACCCACGACTACAATGAGCAGTTCTTC. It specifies CASSLGLTHDYNEQFF.

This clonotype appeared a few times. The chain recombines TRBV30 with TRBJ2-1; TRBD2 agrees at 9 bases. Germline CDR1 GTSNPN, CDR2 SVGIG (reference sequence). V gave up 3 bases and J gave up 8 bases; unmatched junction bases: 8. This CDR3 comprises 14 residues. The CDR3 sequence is CAWSRLAAFDEQFF. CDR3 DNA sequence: TGTGCCTGGAGCCGACTAGCGGCTTTCGATGAGCAGTTCTTC.

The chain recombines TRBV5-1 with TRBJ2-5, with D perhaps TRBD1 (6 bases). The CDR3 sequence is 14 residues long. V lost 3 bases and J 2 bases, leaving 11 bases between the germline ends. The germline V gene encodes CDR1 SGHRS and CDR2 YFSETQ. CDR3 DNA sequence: TGCGCCAGCAGCTCCCTGACAGGACAAGAGACCCAGTACTTC. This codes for CASSSLTGQETQYF. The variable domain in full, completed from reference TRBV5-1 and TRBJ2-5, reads KAGVTQTPRYLIKTRGQQVTLSCSPISGHRSVSWYQQTPGQGLQFLFEYFSETQRNKGNFPGRFSGRQFSNSRSEMNVSTLELGDSALYLCASSSLTGQETQYFGPGTRLLVL.